Presented here are 14 T cell receptor beta chains from one specimen sequenced in a study of T cell changes during pregnancy in multiple sclerosis. Profiling relied on immunoSEQ multiplex PCR, and the TCRdb table lists in-frame clones only, not all of them. The table records approximately 31,000 clones, around 93% of them present only once. This material consisted of CD4+ T cells from peripheral blood mononuclear cells, taken in the second trimester of pregnancy. Receptors were obtained from a female donor with multiple sclerosis, enrolled in a pregnancy study.

The chain joins TRBV5-1 to TRBJ1-3; 8 bases fit TRBD1. Germline V gives CDR1 SGHRS, CDR2 YFSETQ. The CDR3 spans 16 residues. V dropped 0 bases and J dropped 0; count of bases not matched to a gene: 2. DNA of the CDR3: TGCGCCAGCAGCTTGGGGGACAGGAGCTCTGGAAACACCATATATTTT. Translating gives CASSLGDRSSGNTIYF. Supplemented by reference TRBV5-1 and TRBJ1-3, the full variable domain reads KAGVTQTPRYLIKTRGQQVTLSCSPISGHRSVSWYQQTPGQGLQFLFEYFSETQRNKGNFPGRFSGRQFSNSRSEMNVSTLELGDSALYLCASSLGDRSSGNTIYFGEGSWLTVV.

This clone was detected once. The CDR3 reads CASSGAAGGIEAFF. The CDR3 nucleotides are TGTGCCAGCAGTGGGGCCGCCGGGGGGATTGAAGCTTTCTTT. This rearrangement joins TRBV2 to TRBJ1-1; the D gene is possibly TRBD1 (5 bases). There are 14 residues in the CDR3. With 4 bases removed from V and 7 bases from J, the gap between germline ends came to 16 bases. From germline, CDR1 is SNHLY and CDR2 FYNNEI.

The J gene is TRBJ2-4, the V gene TRBV7-3; D remains unclear. This CDR3 region has 13 residues. V was pared by 0 bases and J by 6 bases, with 6 bases between. CDR1 and CDR2 (germline): SGHTA, FQGTGA. CDR3 bases: TGTGCCAGCAGCTTAACGTCACTAAACATTCAGTACTTC. Its protein is CASSLTSLNIQYF.

The rearrangement joins TRBV19 to TRBJ1-5; tentative D call: TRBD1 (5 bases). The CDR3 consists of 14 residues. The V and J ends lost 3 bases and 11 bases respectively, with 17 bases between them. CDR1 and CDR2 (germline): LNHDA, SQIVND (reference sequence). The CDR3, as DNA: TGTGCCAGTAGTATCGACAGAGGCGTTGTAGCCCAGCATTTT. Translation: CASSIDRGVVAQHF.

The rearrangement uses TRBV5-1 and TRBJ2-5; D not resolved. This CDR3 has 14 amino acids. V was clipped by 4 bases and J by 1 base, with 11 bases between them. Germline CDR1 SGHRS, CDR2 YFSETQ. The CDR3 protein is CASSQNSLQETQYF. The CDR3 bases are TGCGCCAGCAGCCAGAATTCCCTCCAAGAGACCCAGTACTTC.

The chain carries TRBV27 and TRBJ2-5; 9 bases line up with TRBD1. CDR1 MNHEY and CDR2 SMNVEV come from the germline V gene (reference sequence). The ends lost 6 bases at V and 4 bases at J; junction bases unmatched: 12. The CDR3 runs to 16 residues. The CDR3 nucleotides are TGTGCCAGCAGGGGATTAGGGACAGGGATCGGAGAGACCCAGTACTTC. Amino acid sequence: CASRGLGTGIGETQYF.

J is TRBJ1-1 and V is TRBV10-3; D gene unclear. Trimming took off 0 bases at V and 1 base at J, with 6 bases between the two ends. The CDR3 runs 14 residues. Per germline, CDR1 ENHRY and CDR2 SYGVKD. In DNA form, the CDR3 reads TGTGCCATCAGTGAGTCCGGAGGGAACACTGAAGCTTTCTTT. Protein product: CAISESGGNTEAFF.

The V gene is TRBV5-1, the J gene TRBJ2-6; TRBD1 matches at 11 bases. CDR1 and CDR2 (germline): SGHRS, YFSETQ. The CDR3 spans 19 residues. J lost 0 bases, V lost 4 bases, and 9 bases had no gene match. CDR3 sequence (DNA): TGCGCCAGCAGCAGGGGCACCGGGACAGGGGGCTCTGGGGCCAACGTCCTGACTTTC. Translated, it gives CASSRGTGTGGSGANVLTF.

The CDR3 DNA follows: TGTGCCAGCAGTACCCCCGGGACAGGGGCTCTCGAGCAGTACTTC. Protein product: CASSTPGTGALEQYF. The chain links TRBV28 to TRBJ2-7; 10 bases align to TRBD1. The V gene end was trimmed by 5 bases and the J gene end by 6 bases; junction bases not matched to a gene: 10. The V gene's germline CDR1 is MDHEN and CDR2 SYDVKM. This CDR3 is built from 15 residues.

The CDR3 DNA is TGTGCCAGCTCACCACCGGGGACAGGGGGCTCGGTTACGCAGTATTTT. Protein: CASSPPGTGGSVTQYF. This chain joins TRBV18 and TRBJ2-3; 12 nucleotides agree with TRBD1. The germline V gene encodes CDR1 KGHSH and CDR2 LQKENI. The CDR3 runs to 16 residues. After removal of 0 bases from V and 8 bases from J, the junction contained 6 bases not matched to a gene.

The chain is built from TRBV19 and TRBJ2-2, with 7 bases lining up with TRBD2. V dropped 8 bases and J dropped 6; count of bases not matched to a gene: 9. The length of the CDR3 is 14 residues. Germline-derived CDR1 and CDR2 are LNHDA and SQIVND (reference sequence). DNA for the CDR3: TGTGCCAGTCGTCGGGGGAGGGAATCCGGGGAGCTGTTTTTT. Translating it yields CASRRGRESGELFF.

The rearrangement uses TRBV7-2 and TRBJ1-2; 8 nucleotides agree with TRBD1. This CDR3 region has 15 residues. Trimming took 5 bases from V and 0 from J; bases not matched to a gene: 5. CDR1 and CDR2 (germline): SGHTA, FQGNSA. The CDR3 DNA reads TGTGCCAGCAGCGCGCTGACAGGGGCTAACTATGGCTACACCTTC. Translating it yields CASSALTGANYGYTF. The full variable domain, in which reference TRBV7-2 and TRBJ1-2 provide the parts outside the CDR3, is GAGVSQSPSNKVTEKGKDVELRCDPISGHTALYWYRQSLGQGLEFLIYFQGNSAPDKSGLPSDRFSAERTGGSVSTLTIQRTQQEDSAVYLCASSALTGANYGYTFGSGTRLTVV.

This clone came up once. J is TRBJ1-1 and V is TRBV19, with D perhaps matching TRBD1 (6 bases). The CDR3 has 15 amino acids. V dropped 7 bases and J dropped 1 base, with 16 bases sitting between them. The germline CDR1 and CDR2 sequences are LNHDA and SQIVND (reference sequence). The CDR3 region has the DNA TGTGCCAGTAAAACTCGGGGAGGGGGGAACACTGAAGCTTTCTTT. This encodes CASKTRGGGNTEAFF.

CDR3 DNA: TGTGCCAGTAGTCACCGGGACAGGGCGAATCAGCCCCAGCATTTT. Protein sequence: CASSHRDRANQPQHF. The J gene is TRBJ1-5, the V gene TRBV19, with 9 bases lining up with TRBD1. The CDR3 spans 15 residues. Looked up from germline, CDR1 is LNHDA and CDR2 is SQIVND (reference sequence). The V gene end was trimmed by 5 bases and the J gene end by 4 bases; junction bases not matched to a gene: 6.